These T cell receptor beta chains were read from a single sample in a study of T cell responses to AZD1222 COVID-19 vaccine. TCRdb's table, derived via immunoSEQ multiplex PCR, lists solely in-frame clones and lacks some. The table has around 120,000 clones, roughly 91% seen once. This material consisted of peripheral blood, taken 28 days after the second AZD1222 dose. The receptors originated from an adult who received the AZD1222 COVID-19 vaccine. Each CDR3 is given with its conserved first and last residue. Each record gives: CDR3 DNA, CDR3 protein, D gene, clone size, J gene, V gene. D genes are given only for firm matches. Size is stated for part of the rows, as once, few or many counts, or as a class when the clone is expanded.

TGTGCCAGCAGTGAAGCGCGACAGTGGGGTTATGGCTACACCTTC | CASSEARQWGYGYTF | NA | NA | TRBJ1-2 | TRBV2
TGTGCCATCAGACTAGCGGGGGGGGTATACGAGCAGTACTTC | CAIRLAGGVYEQYF | TRBD2 | NA | TRBJ2-7 | TRBV10-3
TGTGCCAGTTCACGACTAGCGAGAAAGATCAATGAGCAGTTCTTC | CASSRLARKINEQFF | TRBD2 | NA | TRBJ2-1 | TRBV19
TGTGCCAGCAGCTTAGGGGAAGTCTCTGGGGCCAACGTCCTGACTTTC | CASSLGEVSGANVLTF | NA | NA | TRBJ2-6 | TRBV7-2
TGTGCCAGCAGTTATATGGGGGGGCTAGCGGGTCACAATGAGCAGTTCTTC | CASSYMGGLAGHNEQFF | TRBD2 | NA | TRBJ2-1 | TRBV7-3
TGTGCCAGCAGAAAGGAGGTCAATCAGCCCCAGCATTTT | CASRKEVNQPQHF | NA | NA | TRBJ1-5 | TRBV2
TGTGCCAGCAGTTGGGGGGGGGAACAGCCCCAGCATTTT | CASSWGGEQPQHF | NA | NA | TRBJ1-5 | TRBV7-6
TGTGCCAGCAGCTTGGGGACCCCGGATAACTATGGCTACACCTTC | CASSLGTPDNYGYTF | NA | NA | TRBJ1-2 | TRBV7-9
TGTGCCAGCACCTTGACCAATATAATCGGCGAGCAGTACTTC | CASTLTNIIGEQYF | NA | NA | TRBJ2-7 | TRBV5-5
TGTGCCAGCAGCAGACCGTCGCCTACCTACGAGCAGTACTTC | CASSRPSPTYEQYF | NA | NA | TRBJ2-7 | TRBV6-2/TRBV6-3
TGTGCTTCGTCGGGACAGGGGGCGACAGATACGCAGTATTTT | CASSGQGATDTQYF | TRBD1 | NA | TRBJ2-3 | TRBV7-2
TGTGCCAGCAGCCTAGGACAGGGGGAAGGCTACACCTTC | CASSLGQGEGYTF | TRBD1 | NA | TRBJ1-2 | TRBV12-3/TRBV12-4
TGTGCCAGCAGCTTAGGGTGGTCAAACCCTTCCAGAGATACGCAGTATTTT | CASSLGWSNPSRDTQYF | NA | NA | TRBJ2-3 | TRBV13
TGCAGCGGAGGAGAAGTGGGACTAGCAGCGAACAATGAGCAGTTCTTC | CSGGEVGLAANNEQFF | TRBD2 | NA | TRBJ2-1 | TRBV29-1
TGTGCCAGCCTTGGCAGTGCGGAGACCCAGTACTTC | CASLGSAETQYF | NA | NA | TRBJ2-5 | TRBV11-2
TGCAGCGTTGGTGAAGGGCCTGGCGACATTCAGTACTTC | CSVGEGPGDIQYF | NA | NA | TRBJ2-4 | TRBV29-1
TGTGCCAGCAGGCAACGGGAGGTTCCCAATATAGGGCAGTACTTC | CASRQREVPNIGQYF | TRBD2 | once | TRBJ2-7 | TRBV5-6
TGCGCCAGCAGCCAAGAGGTTGTGTCGAACACCGGGGAGCTGTTTTTT | CASSQEVVSNTGELFF | NA | NA | TRBJ2-2 | TRBV4-3
TGTGCCAGTAGTCTACATATGAACACTGAAGCTTTCTTT | CASSLHMNTEAFF | NA | NA | TRBJ1-1 | TRBV19
TGTGCCAGCAGTTACTCGGGACCCATTAACTATGGCTACACCTTC | CASSYSGPINYGYTF | NA | NA | TRBJ1-2 | TRBV6-5
TGTGCCAGCAGCTCTAGCGGGACAGATACGCAGTATTTT | CASSSSGTDTQYF | TRBD2 | NA | TRBJ2-3 | TRBV11-3
TGTGCCAGCAGTCTCGACAGGGTCCACTCCTATAATTCACCCCTCCACTTT | CASSLDRVHSYNSPLHF | TRBD1 | NA | TRBJ1-6 | TRBV27
TGTGCCAGCAGCTTATCTAACCGAAACACTGAAGCTTTCTTT | CASSLSNRNTEAFF | NA | NA | TRBJ1-1 | TRBV7-9
TGCGCCAGCAGCCCGGCGTCTAATGAAAAACTGTTTTTT | CASSPASNEKLFF | NA | NA | TRBJ1-4 | TRBV5-1
TGTGCCAGCAGTTACGGTCCCGGGGTTATAGGCTACACCTTC | CASSYGPGVIGYTF | NA | NA | TRBJ1-2 | TRBV6-5
TGTGCCAGCAGCTCACCGGGACTTGGGACAGATACGCAGTATTTT | CASSSPGLGTDTQYF | NA | NA | TRBJ2-3 | TRBV7-9
TGCGCCAGCAGCTTTACAGGGTTGATCGGGGAGCTGTTTTTT | CASSFTGLIGELFF | NA | NA | TRBJ2-2 | TRBV5-1
TGCGCCAGCGTACTCAGAGGACAGGCCTACGAGCAGTACTTC | CASVLRGQAYEQYF | TRBD1 | NA | TRBJ2-7 | TRBV10-1
TGTGCCAGTTCCGGACAGGGTAATTCACCCCTCCACTTT | CASSGQGNSPLHF | TRBD1 | NA | TRBJ1-6 | TRBV19